The source of this T cell receptor beta chain is a study of vaccination and CD4 T cells after COVID-19. About the study: Two of the convalescents were Hispanic, and the group consisted of six males and four females.

CDR1 is LNHDA, CDR2 SQIVND, per germline (reference sequence). V lost 5 bases, J lost 1 base, and 11 bases lay in between. The CDR3 contains 15 residues. Treatment here: roughly ten-day PBMC culture with coronavirus spike peptide pools or control peptides (ViraFEST assay). Comments on this clonotype: Antigen specificity is unknown.

Cultured CD4+ T cell DNA was sequenced using the Oncomine TCR Beta short-read assay. TCRdb used MiXCR to reprocess the PCR reads, holding one entry per CDR3 protein. The table records approximately 13,000 distinct CDR3 sequences, 35% to 45% of them present only once. Specimen: cultured CD4+ T cells from blood. This sequence was found in a human donor with COVID-19. The genes are TRBV19 and TRBJ2-2, with D perhaps TRBD1 or TRBD2 (6 bases each). DNA for the CDR3: TGTGCCAGTAGTTCGGGGGCACGGAACACCGGGGAGCTGTTTTTT. This encodes CASSSGARNTGELFF. Complete variable domain (other parts from reference TRBV19 and TRBJ2-2): DGGITQSPKYLFRKEGQNVTLSCEQNLNHDAMYWYRQDPGQGLRLIYYSQIVNDFQKGDIAEGYSVSREKKESFPLTVTSAQKNPTAFYLCASSSGARNTGELFFGEGSRLTVL.